This entry describes one T cell receptor beta chain. The antigen is not known. The germline V gene has CDR1 SGHTA and CDR2 FQGNSA. This CDR3 region has 15 residues. Trimming pared 1 base from V and 4 bases from J, leaving 13 bases between. This specimen belongs to a study of T-cell reconstitution after alpha-beta-depleted transplantation in children. Unique molecular identifiers tagged the TCRbeta library. TCRdb processed the PCR reads anew with MiXCR; each CDR3 protein has one entry. The data contain about 420,000 distinct CDR3 sequences, 15% to 20% of them seen just once; the ten biggest clones take up 29%. Study findings and constraints: Most T-cell counts and diversity one year after the transplant came from T cells that were newly produced. It was reported that alpha-beta T cells came from several hundred expanded graft clones (about two months after transplant). Some patients' high day-60 TCRbeta diversity was attributed to recipient cells surviving conditioning.

The specimen comprised PBMCs, mostly from graft donor cells, sampled 360 days after TCRalphabeta/CD19-depleted stem cell transplant. This chain joins TRBV7-2 and TRBJ2-5, with unresolved D. The source of this sequence is a boy younger than two who had a stem cell transplant for Wiskott-Aldrich syndrome, so the T cells may come from the graft donor. CDR3 in DNA: TGTGCCAGCAGCTTAGAACTACTCTTGGGAGAGACCCAGTACTTC. Amino acids: CASSLELLLGETQYF. Using reference TRBV7-2 and TRBJ2-5 for the parts outside the CDR3, the full variable domain is GAGVSQSPSNKVTEKGKDVELRCDPISGHTALYWYRQSLGQGLEFLIYFQGNSAPDKSGLPSDRFSAERTGGSVSTLTIQRTQQEDSAVYLCASSLELLLGETQYFGPGTRLLVL.